This TCR beta chain was sequenced in a study of blood T cell repertoires in COVID-19. Study context: Acute and convalescent COVID-19 samples came from the United States, Italy and Spain.

Under the authors' procedure: Reference gene primer amplification gave nucleated cell count estimates. The data were produced by immunoSEQ multiplex PCR, yet TCRdb's version contains in-frame clones alone and is incomplete. V and J calls and clone size are given by that table; D and trimming were obtained from the DNA. Here the sample spans roughly 200,000 clones, more than 70% being singletons. Sequencing was carried out using peripheral blood. This receptor was obtained from a person aged 70 to 85 with COVID-19, enrolled during active disease.

CDR3 protein: CASSVRTGGVADTQYF. CDR3 DNA sequence: TGTGCCAGCAGCGTGAGGACAGGGGGGGTGGCTGATACGCAGTATTTT. The chain links TRBV9 to TRBJ2-3; 10 bases map to TRBD1. This CDR3 is 16 amino acids long. The V gene end was trimmed by 2 bases and the J gene end by 6 bases; junction bases not matched to a gene: 9. CDR1 SGDLS and CDR2 YYNGEE come from the germline V gene.